A single sample gave rise to the 23 T cell receptor beta chains below, sequenced in a study of CD8+ T cells in alopecia areata (dated by TCRdb to between 2017 and 2018). The intended sense of this specimen's time point label: baseline before oral tofacitinib. Library prep was done by the immunoSEQ multiplex PCR assay. To provide template for TCR sequencing, every sample had RNA extracted and reverse transcribed into cDNA. In its TCRdb copy, this immuneACCESS table keeps in-frame sequences only and misses some clones. Where compared with another copy, unresolved V genes explain less than half of these, and the others have no known cause. This sample holds about 180,000 clones; over 50% were observed only once. Jointly, the top ten make up roughly 15% of the sample. The sequencing here drew on CD4+ T cells sorted from blood, taken at week 0. The receptor source for this set is a human donor with alopecia areata.

This clone turned up a few times. The V and J genes are TRBV2 and TRBJ2-3; tentative D call: TRBD2 (5 bases). Trimming cost V 5 bases and J 6 bases, with 9 bases left between them. Germline V gene lookup returns CDR1 SNHLY and CDR2 FYNNEI. This CDR3 is 12 amino acids long. This CDR3 reads CASSSREDTQYF. CDR3 coding DNA: TGTGCCAGCAGTTCTAGGGAGGATACGCAGTATTTT.

This chain connects TRBV11-3 to TRBJ1-1, with 7 bases aligning to TRBD1. With V trimmed by 8 bases and J by 0 bases, 3 bases remained unmatched. The CDR3 extends over 13 amino acids. From germline, CDR1 is SGHNT and CDR2 YENEEA. The DNA for the CDR3 is TGTGCCAGCCGCAGGGGGTTGAACACTGAAGCTTTCTTT. Its protein product is CASRRGLNTEAFF. Full variable domain (outside the CDR3, taken from reference TRBV11-3 and TRBJ1-1): EAGVVQSPRYKIIEKKQPVAFWCNPISGHNTLYWYLQNLGQGPELLIRYENEEAVDDSQLPKDRFSAERLKGVDSTLKIQPAELGDSAVYLCASRRGLNTEAFFGQGTRLTVV.

This clone occurred once. The chain's CDR3 is CSAARNNQPQHF. The CDR3, as DNA: TGCAGCGCCGCCCGCAACAATCAGCCCCAGCATTTT. The rearrangement joins TRBV29-1 to TRBJ1-5; D is undetermined. V lost 7 bases, J lost 3 bases, and 10 bases lay in between. Germline CDR1 reads SQVTM; CDR2 reads ANQGSEA. This CDR3 spans 12 amino acids.

The rearrangement uses TRBV5-1 and TRBJ2-7; D gene ambiguous. The V gene's germline CDR1 is SGHRS and CDR2 YFSETQ. V was cut by 1 base and J by 0 bases, with 8 bases left in between. This CDR3 is built from 14 residues. The CDR3 protein is CASSLYTGSYEQYF. CDR3 bases: TGCGCCAGCAGCTTGTATACGGGCTCCTACGAGCAGTACTTC.

A few counts support this clone. This chain joins TRBV2 and TRBJ2-6; D is unclear. The germline V gene encodes CDR1 SNHLY and CDR2 FYNNEI. The V end lost 7 bases, the J end lost 3 bases, and 10 bases lay between the germline ends. The CDR3 extends over 14 amino acids. The CDR3 protein is CASTQPGGANVLTF. The CDR3 nucleotides read TGTGCCAGCACACAACCGGGTGGGGCCAACGTCCTGACTTTC.

Regarding this clone: This same CDR3 is encoded by further DNA sequences in the sample. This chain uses TRBV29-1 with TRBJ1-5, with 8 bases matching TRBD1. In germline, CDR1 is SQVTM, CDR2 ANQGSEA. The CDR3 runs 14 residues. The trim removed 6 bases at V and 2 bases at J, leaving 6 bases unmatched. CDR3 DNA: TGCAGCGTCGCCGACAGGGGAGGCAATCAGCCCCAGCATTTT. Translated, it gives CSVADRGGNQPQHF.

The chain recombines TRBV27 with TRBJ2-7; D remains unclear. Germline assignment: CDR1 MNHEY and CDR2 SMNVEV (reference sequence). V lost 6 bases to trimming and J lost 6 bases, with 6 bases between them. This CDR3 contains 10 residues. CDR3 nucleotides: TGTGCCAGCAGACCAATCGAGCAGTACTTC. It is translated as CASRPIEQYF.

This clone was recorded a few times. The chain carries TRBV18 and TRBJ1-4; D perhaps matches TRBD1 (6 bases). Germline-derived CDR1 and CDR2 are KGHSH and LQKENI. This CDR3 spans 15 amino acids. V shed 2 bases and J shed 7 bases, with 14 bases lying between them. The CDR3 region has the DNA TGTGCCAGCTCACCAACAGGGAGGCGGAGTGAAAAACTGTTTTTT. Translated: CASSPTGRRSEKLFF.

The rearrangement uses TRBV18 and TRBJ2-4; no clear D. Trimming stripped 2 bases from V and 8 bases from J, with 13 bases between. There are 14 residues in the CDR3. The germline V gene encodes CDR1 KGHSH and CDR2 LQKENI. CDR3 loop: CASSPSQATDIQYF. CDR3 bases: TGTGCCAGCTCACCATCCCAGGCCACGGACATTCAGTACTTC.

CDR3 sequence: CASSQDWTGNQPQHF. The CDR3 DNA follows: TGCGCCAGCAGCCAAGATTGGACGGGCAATCAGCCCCAGCATTTT. V and J are TRBV4-1 and TRBJ1-5; D not certain. Germline CDR1 MGHRA, CDR2 YSYEKL. Trimming took off 0 bases at V and 2 bases at J, with 8 bases between the two ends. This CDR3 has 15 residues.

This clone occurred a few times. This sequence joins TRBV23-1 and TRBJ2-1; 7 positions match TRBD1. TRBV23-1 carries the ORF label, with uncertain function. The CDR3 consists of 16 residues. Unmatched junction bases numbered 13, after V lost 2 bases and J lost 9 bases. CDR3 DNA: TGCGCCAGCAGTCAAGGTGGCAGGGGGATGAGCAGTGAGCAGTTCTTC. Translating gives CASSQGGRGMSSEQFF.

As for this clone: Other nucleotide sequences from this sample produce the same CDR3. The CDR3 sequence: CAWSGGVNQPQHF. In nucleotides, the CDR3 is TGTGCCTGGAGTGGGGGTGTTAATCAGCCCCAGCATTTT. The rearrangement uses TRBV30 and TRBJ1-5; D gene ambiguous. The germline V gene encodes CDR1 GTSNPN and CDR2 SVGIG (reference sequence). The length of the CDR3 is 13 residues. V was trimmed by 1 base and J by 4 bases, leaving 8 bases between them.

This clone has more than one count but fewer than ten. The rearrangement joins TRBV14 to TRBJ1-2; no reliable D call. The CDR3 covers 13 residues. From germline, CDR1 is SGHDN and CDR2 FVKESK. V gave up 2 bases and J gave up 4 bases, with 8 bases separating them. The CDR3 loop is CASSQQSLYGYTF. CDR3 DNA sequence: TGTGCCAGCAGCCAACAGAGCCTCTATGGCTACACCTTC. Complete variable domain (other parts from reference TRBV14 and TRBJ1-2): EAGVTQFPSHSVIEKGQTVTLRCDPISGHDNLYWYRRVMGKEIKFLLHFVKESKQDESGMPNNRFLAERTGGTYSTLKVQPAELEDSGVYFCASSQQSLYGYTFGSGTRLTVV.

This clone was seen a few times. The chain employs TRBV19 and TRBJ2-1, with D perhaps matching TRBD2 (6 bases). CDR3 size: 14 residues. V lost 8 bases to trimming and J lost 6 bases, with 17 bases between them. In germline, CDR1 is LNHDA, CDR2 SQIVND (reference sequence). CDR3 loop: CASSGTLGGNEQFF. The CDR3 region has the DNA TGTGCCAGTTCCGGGACGTTGGGAGGCAATGAGCAGTTCTTC.

This clone was detected a few times. One junction end does not reproduce the germline sequence, and a read error may be involved. This chain's CDR3 is CRVGDTEAFF. In DNA form, the CDR3 reads TGCAGGGTAGGCGACACTGAAGCTTTCTTT. The V gene is TRBV19, the J gene TRBJ1-1; weak D call: TRBD1 (5 bases). The length of the CDR3 is 10 residues. From germline, CDR1 is LNHDA and CDR2 SQIVND (reference sequence).

V is TRBV6-6 and J is TRBJ1-5, with D hard to call. The CDR3 runs to 15 residues. V shed 3 bases and J shed 1 base, with 10 bases lying between them. Germline CDR1 MNHNY, CDR2 SVGAGI (reference sequence). The CDR3 DNA follows: TGTGCCAGCAGTTATTTTCTAGGGAGCAATCAGCCCCAGCATTTT. Amino acid sequence: CASSYFLGSNQPQHF.

The V and J genes are TRBV28 and TRBJ1-2, with D unclear. In germline, CDR1 is MDHEN, CDR2 SYDVKM. CDR3 length equals 14 residues. Trimming pared 8 bases from V and 1 base from J, leaving 14 bases between. The CDR3 is CASGGDGFNYGYTF. CDR3 DNA: TGTGCCAGCGGAGGAGACGGGTTTAACTATGGCTACACCTTC.

There are a few counts of this clone. The chain has TRBV29-1 and TRBJ2-3, with 7 bases matching TRBD1. The V gene's germline CDR1 is SQVTM and CDR2 ANQGSEA. This CDR3 has 16 amino acids. V shed 2 bases, J shed 2 bases, and the junction held 10 bases outside the gene matches. As DNA, the CDR3 is TGCAGCGTTGAAATTTGGGACAGAGGCTTCACAGATACGCAGTATTTT. This encodes CSVEIWDRGFTDTQYF.

The chain has TRBV7-9 and TRBJ1-4; D remains unclear. V gave up 4 bases and J gave up 7 bases, with 1 base separating them. Germline assignment: CDR1 SEHNR and CDR2 FQNEAQ (reference sequence). The CDR3 has 10 residues. DNA of the CDR3: TGTGCCAGCAGCTCTGAAAAACTGTTTTTT. Its protein product is CASSSEKLFF.

The chain is built from TRBV5-1 and TRBJ2-3, with D unresolved. Germline-derived CDR1 and CDR2 are SGHRS and YFSETQ. This CDR3 contains 13 residues. V lost 0 bases and J lost 6, with 8 bases in between. The CDR3 protein is CASSLEAGDTQYF. The CDR3 nucleotides are TGCGCCAGCAGCTTGGAGGCCGGGGATACGCAGTATTTT.

The chain joins TRBV29-1 to TRBJ2-7; 9 bases match TRBD1. The CDR3 loop spans 13 amino acids. V was clipped by 6 bases and J by 6 bases; unmatched bases: 9. From germline, CDR1 is SQVTM and CDR2 ANQGSEA. The CDR3 loop reads CSVLRDRAAEQYF. The CDR3, as DNA: TGCAGCGTGCTCCGGGACAGGGCCGCCGAGCAGTACTTC.

The gene calls are TRBV6-6 and TRBJ1-5; weak D call: TRBD1 (5 bases). Trimming took off 7 bases at V and 0 bases at J, with 7 bases between the two ends. The CDR3 extends over 13 amino acids. Germline CDR1 is MNHNY and CDR2 is SVGAGI (reference sequence). CDR3 in amino acids: CASTRVSNQPQHF. CDR3 sequence (DNA): TGTGCCAGCACCAGGGTTAGCAATCAGCCCCAGCATTTT.

The chain recombines TRBV9 with TRBJ2-1; D is possibly TRBD2 (5 bases). Per germline, CDR1 SGDLS and CDR2 YYNGEE. The CDR3 consists of 15 residues. V dropped 2 bases and J dropped 2 bases, with 11 bases sitting between them. The CDR3 DNA follows: TGTGCCAGCAGCGTTGACCTAGCCACCTACAATGAGCAGTTCTTC. It specifies CASSVDLATYNEQFF.